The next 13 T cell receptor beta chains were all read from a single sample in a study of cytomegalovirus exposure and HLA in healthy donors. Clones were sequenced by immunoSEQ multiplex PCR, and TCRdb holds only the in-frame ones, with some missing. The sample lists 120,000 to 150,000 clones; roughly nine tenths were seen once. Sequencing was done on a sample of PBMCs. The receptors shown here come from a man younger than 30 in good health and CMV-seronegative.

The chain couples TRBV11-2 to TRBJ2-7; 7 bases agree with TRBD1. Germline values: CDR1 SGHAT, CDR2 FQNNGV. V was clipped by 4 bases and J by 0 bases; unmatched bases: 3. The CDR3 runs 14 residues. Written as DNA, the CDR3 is TGTGCCAGCAGCTCTCCAGGGGGCTCCTACGAGCAGTACTTC. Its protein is CASSSPGGSYEQYF.

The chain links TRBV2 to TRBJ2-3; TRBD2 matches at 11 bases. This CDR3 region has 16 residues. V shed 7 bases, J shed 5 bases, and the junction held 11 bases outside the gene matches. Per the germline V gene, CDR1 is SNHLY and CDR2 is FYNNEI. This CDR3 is CASNPDLAGGVDTQYF. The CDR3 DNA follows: TGTGCCAGCAACCCGGATCTAGCGGGGGGTGTAGATACGCAGTATTTT.

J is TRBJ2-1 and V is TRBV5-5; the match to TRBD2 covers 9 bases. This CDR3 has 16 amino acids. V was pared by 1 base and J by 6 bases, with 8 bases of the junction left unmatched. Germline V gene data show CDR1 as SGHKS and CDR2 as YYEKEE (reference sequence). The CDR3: CASSLFLAGRANEQFF. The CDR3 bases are TGTGCCAGCAGCTTGTTTCTAGCGGGACGGGCCAATGAGCAGTTCTTC. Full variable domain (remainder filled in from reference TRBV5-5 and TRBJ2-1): DAGVTQSPTHLIKTRGQQVTLRCSPISGHKSVSWYQQVLGQGPQFIFQYYEKEERGRGNFPDRFSARQFPNYSSELNVNALLLGDSALYLCASSLFLAGRANEQFFGPGTRLTVL.

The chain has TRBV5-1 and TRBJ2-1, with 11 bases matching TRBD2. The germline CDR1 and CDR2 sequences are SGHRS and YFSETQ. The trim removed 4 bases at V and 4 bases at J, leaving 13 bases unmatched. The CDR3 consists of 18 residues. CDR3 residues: CASSTKPSGTSGYNEQFF. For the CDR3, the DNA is TGCGCCAGCAGCACCAAACCCTCCGGGACTAGCGGATACAATGAGCAGTTCTTC.

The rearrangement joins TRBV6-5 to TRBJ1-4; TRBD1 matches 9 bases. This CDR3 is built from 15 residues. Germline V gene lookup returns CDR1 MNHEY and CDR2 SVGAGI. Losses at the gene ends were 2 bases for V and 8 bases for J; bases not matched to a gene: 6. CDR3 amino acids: CASSYQGQGGEKLFF. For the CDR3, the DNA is TGTGCCAGCAGTTACCAGGGACAGGGTGGCGAAAAACTGTTTTTT.

The CDR3 nucleotides are TGTGCCAGCAGCATAGCAGGGGGACTTTACGAGCAGTACTTC. Translated: CASSIAGGLYEQYF. The V gene is TRBV5-5, the J gene TRBJ2-7; D might be TRBD1 (7 bases). Germline-derived CDR1 and CDR2 are SGHKS and YYEKEE (reference sequence). The CDR3 loop spans 14 amino acids. V was shortened by 4 bases and J by 4 bases, with 15 bases between the two germline ends.

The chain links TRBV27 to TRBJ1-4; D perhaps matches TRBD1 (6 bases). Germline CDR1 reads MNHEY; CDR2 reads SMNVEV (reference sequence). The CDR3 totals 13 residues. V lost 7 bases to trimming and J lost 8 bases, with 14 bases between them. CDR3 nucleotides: TGTGCCAGCAAGTCTGGGGGCTTAGAAAAACTGTTTTTT. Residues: CASKSGGLEKLFF.

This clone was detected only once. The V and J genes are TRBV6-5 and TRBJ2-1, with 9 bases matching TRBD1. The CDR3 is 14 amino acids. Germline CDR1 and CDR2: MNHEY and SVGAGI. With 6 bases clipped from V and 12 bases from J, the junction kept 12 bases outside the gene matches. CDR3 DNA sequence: TGTGCCAGCAGCTCAGGACAGGGGAGACACGGGCAGTTCTTC. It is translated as CASSSGQGRHGQFF.

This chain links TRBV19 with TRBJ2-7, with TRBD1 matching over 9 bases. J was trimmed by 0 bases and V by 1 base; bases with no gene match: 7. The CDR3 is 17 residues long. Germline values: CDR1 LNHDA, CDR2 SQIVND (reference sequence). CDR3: CASSIAYGQGSSYEQYF. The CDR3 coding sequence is TGTGCCAGTAGTATAGCATACGGACAGGGGTCCTCCTACGAGCAGTACTTC.

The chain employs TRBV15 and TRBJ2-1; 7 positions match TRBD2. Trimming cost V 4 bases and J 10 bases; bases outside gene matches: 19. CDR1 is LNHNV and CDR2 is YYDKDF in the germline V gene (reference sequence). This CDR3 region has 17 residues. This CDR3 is CATSTPRGGEFPQEQFF. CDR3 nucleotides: TGTGCCACCAGCACCCCGAGGGGAGGGGAATTCCCTCAGGAGCAGTTCTTC.

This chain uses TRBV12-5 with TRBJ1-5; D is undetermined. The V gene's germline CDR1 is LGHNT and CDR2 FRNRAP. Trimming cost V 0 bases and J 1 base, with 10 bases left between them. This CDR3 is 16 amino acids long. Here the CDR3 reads CASGLVLQSSNQPQHF. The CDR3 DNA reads TGTGCTAGTGGTTTGGTATTACAGTCAAGCAATCAGCCCCAGCATTTT.

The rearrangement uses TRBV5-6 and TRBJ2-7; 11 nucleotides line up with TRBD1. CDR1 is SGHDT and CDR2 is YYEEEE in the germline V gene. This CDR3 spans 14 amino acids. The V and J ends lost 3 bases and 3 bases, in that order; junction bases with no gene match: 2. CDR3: CASSWDRGDYEQYF. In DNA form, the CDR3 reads TGTGCCAGCAGCTGGGACAGGGGGGACTACGAGCAGTACTTC.

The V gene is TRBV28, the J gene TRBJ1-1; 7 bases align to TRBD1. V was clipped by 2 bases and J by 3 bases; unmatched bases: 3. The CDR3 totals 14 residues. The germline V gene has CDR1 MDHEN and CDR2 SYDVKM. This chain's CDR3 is CASSLTGAYTEAFF. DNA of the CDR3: TGTGCCAGCAGTTTAACAGGGGCTTACACTGAAGCTTTCTTT. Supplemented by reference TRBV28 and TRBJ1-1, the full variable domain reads DVKVTQSSRYLVKRTGEKVFLECVQDMDHENMFWYRQDPGLGLRLIYFSYDVKMKEKGDIPEGYSVSREKKERFSLILESASTNQTSMYLCASSLTGAYTEAFFGQGTRLTVV.